Listed here is a single T cell receptor (beta chain). What it binds is not known. This sample was taken from a study of CD8+ T cells in alopecia areata. Study overall: Treated individuals took tofacitinib by mouth, 5 to 10 mg twice daily.

The sample's treatment: oral pan-JAK inhibitor, 5-10 mg twice daily. Collection of lesional scalp punch biopsies and peripheral blood was performed in alopecia areata patients. It was cDNA, reverse transcribed from extracted RNA, that served as the sequencing template. Only in-frame clones appear in the TCRdb table, and some are missing; sequencing was by immunoSEQ multiplex PCR. This table has a few hundred thousand clones, approximately 60% appearing once. Study-level results: Scalp sequencing captures resident alphabeta T cells of normal skin too.

The sequences come from CD4+ T cells sorted from blood, collected around week 52, from a patient treated with tofacitinib. This TCR was recovered from a human donor with alopecia areata.

The CDR3 here is CALVDVRYGYTF. The CDR3 DNA reads TGTGCCCTGGTTGACGTGCGCTATGGCTACACCTTC. The V and J genes are TRBV30 and TRBJ1-2; D gene uncertain. Germline CDR1 GTSNPN, CDR2 SVGIG (reference sequence). The CDR3 runs 12 residues. V gave up 8 bases and J gave up 4 bases, with 14 bases separating them.